One sample yielded the 7 T cell receptor beta chains listed below, sequenced in a study of cytomegalovirus exposure and HLA in healthy donors. With 60 Vbeta and 13 Jbeta primers, the PCR was carried out. Some clones are missing from TCRdb's copy, which holds only in-frame ones; the method was immunoSEQ multiplex PCR. Altogether some 170,000 clones are present, about two thirds being singletons, with the ten largest covering approximately 3%. Sequencing was done on a sample of PBMCs. Receptors were obtained from a woman aged 25-40 years in good health and CMV-seronegative.

The V gene is TRBV27, the J gene TRBJ2-1; TRBD2 matches at 11 bases. Germline CDR1 and CDR2: MNHEY and SMNVEV (reference sequence). The CDR3 length is 15 residues. With 7 bases clipped from V and 3 bases from J, the junction kept 5 bases outside the gene matches. In DNA, the CDR3 is TGTGCCAGCACCCTAACTAGCGGGAGCTACAATGAGCAGTTCTTC. As protein: CASTLTSGSYNEQFF.

In its sample, this clone was seen a few times. V is TRBV27 and J is TRBJ2-7; D possibly corresponds to TRBD1 (6 bases). The CDR3 is 14 residues long. The V gene's germline CDR1 is MNHEY and CDR2 SMNVEV (reference sequence). V dropped 6 bases and J dropped 4 bases, with 16 bases sitting between them. The CDR3 region is CASSNTGSGYEQYF. The DNA for the CDR3 is TGTGCCAGCAGCAATACAGGGAGTGGTTACGAGCAGTACTTC.

This sequence joins TRBV4-3 and TRBJ2-2; 9 bases fit TRBD2. V lost 3 bases to trimming and J lost 6 bases; unmatched junction nucleotides: 17. The CDR3 runs 19 residues. Per the germline V gene, CDR1 is LGHNA and CDR2 is YSLEER. DNA for the CDR3: TGCGCCAGCAGCCAGTTGGTATTTTTAGCGGGAGAGGAATCCGGGGAGCTGTTTTTT. Encoded protein: CASSQLVFLAGEESGELFF.

The V call is TRBV5-4, the J call TRBJ2-3; D is unresolved. Germline CDR1 and CDR2: SGHNT and YYREEE (reference sequence). The CDR3 is made up of 12 amino acids. Between the trimmed V and J ends, which lost 0 bases and 6 bases, there was a span of 5 bases. This CDR3 is CASSLAQDTQYF. The DNA for the CDR3 is TGTGCCAGCAGCTTGGCCCAGGATACGCAGTATTTT.

In this sample, this clone turned up once. The rearrangement links TRBV19 to TRBJ1-2; D remains ambiguous. The CDR3 runs to 14 residues. Trimming removed 6 bases from V and 1 base from J, with 12 bases in between. Per germline, CDR1 LNHDA and CDR2 SQIVND (reference sequence). Written as DNA, the CDR3 is TGTGCCAGTAGCACCACCGCGGGTAACTATGGCTACACCTTC. This gives the protein CASSTTAGNYGYTF.

This chain links TRBV28 with TRBJ2-1, with 7 bases that match TRBD2. Germline CDR1 MDHEN, CDR2 SYDVKM. V trimming: 5 bases; J trimming: 0 bases; junction bases outside the gene matches: 4. The CDR3 is 15 amino acids. Here the CDR3 reads CASSGGVSSYNEQFF. Written as DNA, the CDR3 is TGTGCCAGCAGTGGGGGGGTCAGCTCCTACAATGAGCAGTTCTTC.

The genes are TRBV7-2 and TRBJ1-2, with a possible D match to TRBD1 (6 bases). V dropped 0 bases and J dropped 7 bases, with 12 bases sitting between them. CDR1 and CDR2 from the germline V gene are SGHTA and FQGNSA. This CDR3 region has 14 residues. The CDR3 region has the DNA TGTGCCAGCAGCTTAGCAGGGGGTGTTATTGGCTACACCTTC. Residues: CASSLAGGVIGYTF.